This TCR beta chain was identified during a study of identical twins. V shed 2 bases and J shed 3 bases, with 13 bases lying between them. In germline, CDR1 is LNHNV, CDR2 YYDKDF (reference sequence). The CDR3 sequence is 15 residues long. TCRdb processed the 5' RACE reads anew with MiXCR; each CDR3 protein has one entry. Seen here are approximately 620,000 distinct CDR3 sequences, around 8.3% observed once, and the top ten hold 0.98%. This sample was also put to use in a study of yellow fever vaccine responses in identical twins.

The chain has TRBV15 and TRBJ2-5; a possible D gene is TRBD1 (6 bases). This receptor was taken from a woman younger than 30 in good health. Sequenced sample: PBMCs. CDR3 sequence (DNA): TGTGCCACCAGCAGAAAATCAACAGGGAAAGAGACCCAGTACTTC. Its protein product is CATSRKSTGKETQYF.